One sample yielded the 12 T cell receptor beta chains listed below, sequenced in a study of T cells in women clearing cervical HPV infection. Data came from immunoSEQ multiplex PCR; TCRdb stores just in-frame clones and leaves some out. The sample has approximately 32,000 clones, and its top ten clones hold more than 7%. Sequencing was carried out using blood buffy coat. These receptors were collected from a woman aged 18 to 69 with a cervical HPV16 infection that either progressed to CIN3+ or cleared (not recorded which).

As regards this clone: The read is 3 residues too short to cover the CDR3 end, so that end is filled in from the germline J gene. The chain recombines TRBV20-1 with TRBJ2-7; 8 bases line up with TRBD1. The CDR3 sequence is 18 residues long. Germline V lookup: CDR1 DFQATT, CDR2 SNEGSKA (reference sequence). J gave up 0 bases and V 6 bases, and 19 bases lay outside the gene matches. CDR3 sequence reads: CSALIITWTGSLSYEQYF. CDR3 bases read: TGCAGTGCCCTAATCATTACCTGGACAGGGAGCCTCTCCTACGAG.

Turning to this clone: The DNA ends 3 residues before the CDR3 does, and the rest of the CDR3 is filled in from the germline J gene. V usage is TRBV6-2 or TRBV6-3 and J usage is TRBJ1-5; the match to TRBD1 covers 7 bases. V was pared by 4 bases and J by 4 bases, with 10 bases of the junction left unmatched. The germline gives CDR1 MNHEY, CDR2 SVGEGT. This CDR3 spans 16 amino acids. Partial CDR3 DNA: TGTGCCAGCAGTTCCACCTGGGGACAGAAAAATCAGCCC. This codes for CASSSTWGQKNQP. In full, the CDR3 reads CASSSTWGQKNQPQHF.

Comments on this clone: The missing CDR3 end, 3 residues past where the read stops, is filled in from the germline J gene. This rearrangement joins TRBV6-1 to TRBJ1-1; D is perhaps TRBD1 (5 bases). Germline CDR1 and CDR2: MNHNS and SASEGT. The CDR3 length is 15 residues. V lost 1 base and J lost 4, with 13 bases in between. Partial CDR3 DNA: TGTGCCAGCAGTGAAGGGGGGGAAAGAGGCACTGAA. Its translation is CASSEGGERGTE. The whole CDR3 is CASSEGGERGTEAFF.

Concerning this clone itself: Sequencing ends 3 residues short of the CDR3 end; the germline J gene provides the rest. The rearrangement uses TRBV6-2 or TRBV6-3 and TRBJ2-7; the match to TRBD2 covers 8 bases. J gave up 5 bases and V 6 bases, and 3 bases lay outside the gene matches. Per germline, CDR1 MNHEY and CDR2 SVGEGT. The CDR3 is 12 residues long. This chain's CDR3 is CASSRGGHEQYF. CDR3 DNA (partial): TGTGCCAGCAGCCGGGGGGGGCACGAG.

A note on this clone: The DNA ends 3 residues before the CDR3 does, and the rest of the CDR3 is filled in from the germline J gene. V gene TRBV20-1 combines with J gene TRBJ1-3; D call uncertain. CDR1 DFQATT and CDR2 SNEGSKA come from the germline V gene (reference sequence). The V and J ends lost 3 bases and 4 bases respectively, with 13 bases between them. The CDR3 sequence is 14 residues long. The CDR3 bases that were read are TGCAGTGCTAGGGCACAGCGGGGAGGAAACACC. Amino acids: CSARAQRGGNT. The full-length CDR3 reads as CSARAQRGGNTIYF.

As for this clone: The DNA ends 3 residues before the CDR3 does, and the rest of the CDR3 is filled in from the germline J gene. The chain employs TRBV6-1 and TRBJ2-7, with 7 bases fitting TRBD2. The CDR3 runs to 15 residues. CDR1 is MNHNS, CDR2 SASEGT, per germline. V gave up 0 bases and J gave up 1 base; unmatched junction bases: 3. CDR3 sequence reads: CASSEAGGESYEQYF. CDR3 DNA, as far as it was read: TGTGCCAGCAGTGAAGCGGGAGGGGAATCCTACGAG.

As concerns this clone: With the read ending 3 residues before the CDR3 end, the germline J gene is used to fill in that end. The chain links TRBV7-2 to TRBJ2-5, with 9 bases identical to TRBD2. This CDR3 is 15 amino acids long. In germline, CDR1 is SGHTA, CDR2 FQGNSA. V dropped 4 bases and J dropped 1; count of bases not matched to a gene: 4. The sequenced CDR3 bases are TGTGCCAGCAGCTGGTTAGCGGGGGCCCAAGAGACC. As protein: CASSWLAGAQET. The CDR3 as a whole reads CASSWLAGAQETQYF.

Concerning this clone itself: Sequencing ends 3 residues short of the CDR3 end; the germline J gene provides the rest. The J gene is TRBJ2-3, the V gene TRBV6-2 or TRBV6-3; possibly TRBD1 for D (5 bases). The V gene's germline CDR1 is MNHEY and CDR2 SVGEGT. This CDR3 region has 16 residues. The covered CDR3 bases are TGTGCCAGCAGTTATCTCCGACAGAATAGCAATCAGCCG. It encodes CASSYLRQNSNQP. The CDR3 as a whole reads CASSYLRQNSNQPQYF.

About this clone itself: The observed sequence ends 3 residues before the CDR3 terminus, with the missing tail filled in from the germline J gene. The chain employs TRBV5-6 and TRBJ2-7; TRBD2 aligns across 8 bases. V lost 3 bases and J lost 6; bases outside the gene matches: 11. Looked up from germline, CDR1 is SGHDT and CDR2 is YYEEEE. This CDR3 has 15 amino acids. The CDR3 region is CASSSDPGLVSEQYF. CDR3 DNA (partial): TGTGCCAGCAGCTCCGATCCGGGACTAGTTTCCGAG.

Of note for this clone: The read gets to within 3 residues of the CDR3 end, and the germline J gene fills in the rest. The V gene is TRBV19, the J gene TRBJ1-5; D not certain. This CDR3 spans 12 amino acids. V was clipped by 6 bases and J by 6 bases, with 9 bases between them. Per germline, CDR1 LNHDA and CDR2 SQIVND (reference sequence). This chain's CDR3 is CASRSLSQPQHF. The DNA read from the CDR3 is TGTGCCAGTAGGTCCCTATCTCAGCCC.

In regard to this clone: The sequenced fragment ends 3 residues before the CDR3 boundary, so the rest is inferred from the germline J gene. The rearrangement joins TRBV20-1 to TRBJ1-1; tentative D call: TRBD1 (6 bases). Germline lookup yields CDR1 DFQATT and CDR2 SNEGSKA (reference sequence). Trimming stripped 5 bases from V and 3 bases from J, with 16 bases between. This CDR3 has 14 amino acids. The CDR3 is CSAAAGGGDTEAFF. CDR3 DNA (partial): TGCAGTGCTGCCGCGGGAGGGGGAGACACTGAA.

Details on this clone: The CDR3 end falls 3 residues outside the read, so it is completed with the germline J gene. This chain uses TRBV11-1 with TRBJ2-5, with 7 nucleotides matching TRBD1. V shed 5 bases, J shed 7 bases, and the junction held 7 bases outside the gene matches. The CDR3 runs 13 residues. Germline CDR1 and CDR2: SGHAT and FQDESV (reference sequence). CDR3 sequence: CASSPEGAVTQYF. The CDR3 DNA, read in part, is TGTGCCAGCAGCCCAGAGGGGGCAGTGACC.